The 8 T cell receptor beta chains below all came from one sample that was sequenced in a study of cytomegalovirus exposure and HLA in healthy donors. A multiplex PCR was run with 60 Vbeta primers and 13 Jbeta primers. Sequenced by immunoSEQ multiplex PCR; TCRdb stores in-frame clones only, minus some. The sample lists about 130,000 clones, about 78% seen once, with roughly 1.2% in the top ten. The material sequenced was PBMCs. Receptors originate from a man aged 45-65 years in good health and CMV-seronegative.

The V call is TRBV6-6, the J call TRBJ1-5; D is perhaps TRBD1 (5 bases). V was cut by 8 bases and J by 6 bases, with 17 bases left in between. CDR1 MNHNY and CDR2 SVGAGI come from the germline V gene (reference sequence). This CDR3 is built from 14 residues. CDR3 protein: CASSGERASQPQHF. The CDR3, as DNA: TGTGCCAGCTCGGGGGAGCGGGCCAGTCAGCCCCAGCATTTT.

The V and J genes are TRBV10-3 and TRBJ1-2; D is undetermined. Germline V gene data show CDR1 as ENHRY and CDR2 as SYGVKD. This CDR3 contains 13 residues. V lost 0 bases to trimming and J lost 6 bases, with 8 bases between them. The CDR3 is CAISESSGDGYTF. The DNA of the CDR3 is TGTGCCATCAGTGAGTCTTCCGGGGATGGCTACACCTTC.

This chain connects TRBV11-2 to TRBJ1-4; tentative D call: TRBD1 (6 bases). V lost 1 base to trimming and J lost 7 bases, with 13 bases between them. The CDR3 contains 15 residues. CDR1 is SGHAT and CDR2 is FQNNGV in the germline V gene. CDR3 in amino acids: CASSLVTGKGEKLFF. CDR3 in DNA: TGTGCCAGCAGCTTAGTTACAGGGAAGGGTGAAAAACTGTTTTTT.

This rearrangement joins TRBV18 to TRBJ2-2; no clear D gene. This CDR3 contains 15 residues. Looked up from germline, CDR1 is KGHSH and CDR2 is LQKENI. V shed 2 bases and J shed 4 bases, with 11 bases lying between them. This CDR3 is CASSPGYPGTGELFF. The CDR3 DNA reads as TGTGCCAGCTCACCAGGGTACCCAGGCACCGGGGAGCTGTTTTTT. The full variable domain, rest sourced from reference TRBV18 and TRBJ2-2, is NAGVMQNPRHLVRRRGQEARLRCSPMKGHSHVYWYRQLPEEGLKFMVYLQKENIIDESGMPKERFSAEFPKEGPSILRIQQVVRGDSAAYFCASSPGYPGTGELFFGEGSRLTVL.

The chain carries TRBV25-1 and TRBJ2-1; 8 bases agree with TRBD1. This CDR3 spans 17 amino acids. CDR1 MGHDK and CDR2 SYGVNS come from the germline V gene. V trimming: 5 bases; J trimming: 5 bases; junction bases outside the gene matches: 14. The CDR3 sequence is CASSSRPGQASHNEQFF. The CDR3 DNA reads TGTGCCAGCAGTTCACGACCGGGACAGGCTTCCCACAATGAGCAGTTCTTC.

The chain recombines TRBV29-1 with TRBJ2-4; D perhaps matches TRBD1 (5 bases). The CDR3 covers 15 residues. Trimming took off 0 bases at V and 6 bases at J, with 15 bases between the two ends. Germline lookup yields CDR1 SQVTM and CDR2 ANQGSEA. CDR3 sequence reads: CSVEDTGAFRNIQYF. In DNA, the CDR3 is TGCAGCGTTGAAGACACTGGGGCCTTCAGAAACATTCAGTACTTC.

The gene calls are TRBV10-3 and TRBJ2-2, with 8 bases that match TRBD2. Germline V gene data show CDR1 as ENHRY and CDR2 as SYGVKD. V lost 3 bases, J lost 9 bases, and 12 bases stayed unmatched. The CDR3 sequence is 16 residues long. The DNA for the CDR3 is TGTGCCATCAGTGAAATTCCCTCTGCGGGGGGCAGGGAGCTGTTTTTT. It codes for CAISEIPSAGGRELFF.

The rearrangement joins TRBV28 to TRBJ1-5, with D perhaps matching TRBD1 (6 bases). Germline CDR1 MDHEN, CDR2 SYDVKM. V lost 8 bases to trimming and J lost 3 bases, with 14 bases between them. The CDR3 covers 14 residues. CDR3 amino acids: CASGRQGHNQPQHF. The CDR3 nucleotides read TGTGCCAGCGGAAGGCAGGGGCACAATCAGCCCCAGCATTTT.